The rows below give T cell receptor beta chains drawn from one sample of a study of blood T cells in healthy people across ages. A single record per CDR3 protein comes from TCRdb applying MiXCR to the 5' RACE reads. The sample lists roughly 2 million distinct CDR3 sequences, roughly 52% occurring once. Sequencing input: blood. These receptors were obtained from a woman in her thirties or forties in good health. Each CDR3 is given with its conserved first and last residue. Each record gives: J gene, V gene, CDR3 length, clone size, D gene, CDR3 protein, CDR3 DNA. D genes are given only for firm matches. Rows may omit the clone size; those that give it use once, few, many or a size class.

TRBJ1-2	TRBV20-1	16	-	-	CSASGARGSEIYGYTF	TGCAGTGCTAGCGGAGCTAGGGGCAGCGAAATCTATGGCTACACCTTC
TRBJ1-4	TRBV6-5	14	-	-	CASRPPGAGEKLFF	TGTGCCAGCAGACCCCCCGGGGCAGGGGAGAAACTGTTTTTT
TRBJ1-2	TRBV2	14	-	TRBD1	CASRGDSPNYGYTF	TGTGCCAGCAGGGGGGACAGTCCTAACTATGGCTACACCTTC
TRBJ2-5	TRBV7-2	13	few	-	CASSFTGSGTQYF	TGTGCCAGCAGCTTTACAGGGTCGGGTACCCAGTACTTC
TRBJ2-7	TRBV6-2/TRBV6-3	16	few	TRBD1	CASSPRQDRGTYEQYF	TGTGCCAGCAGCCCTAGGCAGGACAGGGGGACCTACGAGCAGTACTTC
TRBJ2-5	TRBV20-1	15	-	-	CSANELRGPQETQYF	TGCAGTGCTAATGAACTGCGCGGACCCCAAGAGACCCAGTACTTC
TRBJ2-3	TRBV10-3	13	-	-	CATTPRGSDTQYF	TGTGCCACCACGCCGCGGGGATCAGATACGCAGTATTTT
TRBJ2-5	TRBV14	13	-	-	CASKHSGSGEQYF	TGTGCCAGCAAACATTCAGGGTCCGGTGAGCAGTACTTC
TRBJ2-7	TRBV12-3/TRBV12-4	18	-	TRBD2	CASSLRTSRPSSSYEQYF	TGTGCCAGCAGTCTTCGGACTAGCCGTCCCTCTAGCTCCTACGAGCAGTACTTC
TRBJ2-7	TRBV20-1	13	few	TRBD1	CSAPPQGVSEQYF	TGCAGTGCCCCCCCGCAGGGGGTGAGTGAGCAGTACTTC
TRBJ2-1	TRBV5-1	14	-	TRBD2	CASRNGGGHNEQFF	TGCGCCAGCAGAAACGGGGGGGGCCACAATGAGCAGTTCTTC
TRBJ2-3	TRBV6-2/TRBV6-3	15	-	-	CASSDVGKGTDTQYF	TGTGCCAGCAGCGACGTGGGTAAAGGGACAGATACGCAGTATTTT
TRBJ2-1	TRBV20-1	15	few	TRBD1	CSARESRDRDDEQFF	TGCAGTGCTAGAGAATCCCGGGACAGGGACGATGAGCAGTTCTTC
TRBJ2-7	TRBV4-1	15	-	-	CASSQELTSSYEQYF	TGCGCCAGCAGCCAAGAACTGACTAGCTCCTACGAGCAGTACTTC
TRBJ2-3	TRBV27	16	-	TRBD2	CASSLGRGEVTDTQYF	TGTGCCAGCAGTTTAGGGCGGGGGGAAGTCACAGATACGCAGTATTTT
TRBJ1-6	TRBV20-1	15	-	-	CSASLGGANNSPLHF	TGCAGTGCTAGCTTGGGGGGAGCCAACAATTCACCCCTCCACTTT
TRBJ2-3	TRBV5-1	14	-	-	CASRSVGNTDTQYF	TGCGCCAGCAGGTCGGTCGGTAACACAGATACGCAGTATTTT
TRBJ2-3	TRBV15	14	few	-	CATSRDVTRDTQYF	TGTGCCACCAGCAGAGATGTGACCAGGGATACGCAGTATTTT